The 30 T cell receptor beta chains listed next were all sequenced from one sample in a study of T cell repertoires in cytomegalovirus infection. Via MiXCR, TCRdb re-called the reads, giving one row per CDR3 protein. The data contain fewer than 650,000 distinct CDR3 sequences, under 45% of them singletons. No cognate antigen is known for these TCRs. The sample here was cultured PBMCs, taken from culture after CMV antigen stimulation. The receptor set was obtained from a human donor in good health (CMV status not recorded). Some clones in this sample may be carry-over from other donors' samples.

The rearrangement uses TRBV19 and TRBJ2-5, with D unresolved. V lost 3 bases and J 5 bases, leaving 16 bases between the germline ends. This CDR3 is built from 15 residues. Germline assignment: CDR1 LNHDA and CDR2 SQIVND (reference sequence). This CDR3 is CASSIGNSYGETQYF. CDR3 sequence (DNA): TGTGCCAGTAGTATCGGCAACAGCTACGGGGAGACCCAGTACTTC.

V gene TRBV9 combines with J gene TRBJ1-1; TRBD1 agrees at 8 bases. Trimming cost V 0 bases and J 8 bases; bases outside gene matches: 6. Germline CDR1 SGDLS, CDR2 YYNGEE. The CDR3 totals 14 residues. CDR3 residues: CASSVDLGTGEAFF. CDR3 bases: TGTGCCAGCAGCGTAGATTTAGGGACAGGAGAAGCTTTCTTT.

The gene calls are TRBV7-9 and TRBJ1-1, with D perhaps TRBD1 (6 bases). Germline CDR1 reads SEHNR; CDR2 reads FQNEAQ (reference sequence). Trimming left V 5 bases short and J 6 bases short, with 19 bases between. The CDR3 sequence is 15 residues long. CDR3 protein: CASSPRGQKRAEAFF. CDR3 sequence (DNA): TGTGCCAGCAGCCCCCGGGGGCAGAAGAGGGCTGAAGCTTTCTTT.

J is TRBJ2-6 and V is TRBV7-2; 9 bases align to TRBD1. The junction had 8 bases not matched to a gene; V was cut back by 4 bases and J by 4 bases. The V gene's germline CDR1 is SGHTA and CDR2 FQGNSA. The CDR3 covers 17 residues. CDR3 coding DNA: TGTGCCAGCAGCTCAAACAGGGGGCTAGCAGGGGCCAACGTCCTGACTTTC. It codes for CASSSNRGLAGANVLTF.

The table lists this clonotype with a few counts. The chain joins TRBV11-2 to TRBJ2-5; 10 bases map to TRBD1. With V trimmed by 0 bases and J by 5 bases, 6 bases remained unmatched. CDR1 is SGHAT and CDR2 is FQNNGV in the germline V gene. The CDR3 loop spans 16 amino acids. CDR3 sequence: CASSLDLTGGAETQYF. The CDR3 nucleotides are TGTGCCAGCAGCTTAGATCTGACAGGGGGCGCGGAGACCCAGTACTTC.

The chain couples TRBV29-1 to TRBJ1-2; D call uncertain. With 1 base removed from V and 4 bases from J, the gap between germline ends came to 10 bases. Germline lookup yields CDR1 SQVTM and CDR2 ANQGSEA. The CDR3 length is 13 residues. CDR3 sequence: CSVEGAHRYGYTF. CDR3 bases: TGCAGCGTTGAAGGAGCTCACCGCTATGGCTACACCTTC.

This clonotype has a handful of counts. This chain joins TRBV19 and TRBJ1-1; no firm D call. CDR1 and CDR2 (germline): LNHDA, SQIVND (reference sequence). Deletions cut 6 bases from V and 5 bases from J, with 19 bases between. This CDR3 is built from 15 residues. CDR3 DNA sequence: TGTGCCAGTAGACTTGTGGCAGCTCGGAGGACTGAAGCTTTCTTT. This translates into CASRLVAARRTEAFF.

The chain recombines TRBV20-1 with TRBJ2-1; TRBD2 aligns across 8 bases. The ends lost 0 bases at V and 5 bases at J; junction bases unmatched: 6. The CDR3 covers 15 residues. Germline V gene lookup returns CDR1 DFQATT and CDR2 SNEGSKA (reference sequence). CDR3 in amino acids: CSARDGTRLDNEQFF. DNA for the CDR3: TGCAGTGCTAGAGACGGGACTAGACTAGACAATGAGCAGTTCTTC.

This clonotype came up a few times. The rearrangement links TRBV7-8 to TRBJ2-7, with 15 bases that match TRBD2. The junction had 9 bases not matched to a gene; V was cut back by 1 base and J by 5 bases. Germline CDR1 SGHVS, CDR2 FQNEAQ. The CDR3 is 18 amino acids. This CDR3 reads CASSLGTSGRVKAHEQYF. CDR3 nucleotides: TGTGCCAGCAGCTTAGGGACTAGCGGGAGGGTGAAGGCCCACGAGCAGTACTTC.

For the CDR3, the DNA is TGTGCCAGGCCTCGAGGGGCAGTTGAAGGCACTGAAGCTTTCTTT. Encoded protein: CARPRGAVEGTEAFF. The V call is TRBV11-2, the J call TRBJ1-1; possibly TRBD1 for D (5 bases). Germline V gives CDR1 SGHAT, CDR2 FQNNGV. The CDR3 consists of 15 residues. Trimming left V 9 bases short and J 4 bases short, with 21 bases between.

The chain links TRBV7-2 to TRBJ1-2; 8 bases align to TRBD1. This CDR3 is built from 13 residues. Germline loops: CDR1 SGHTA, CDR2 FQGNSA. V trimming: 5 bases; J trimming: 7 bases; junction bases outside the gene matches: 6. The CDR3 region is CASSPQGGPGYTF. In nucleotides, the CDR3 is TGTGCCAGCAGCCCACAGGGGGGGCCTGGCTACACCTTC.

This clonotype was found a few times. The V call is TRBV7-2, the J call TRBJ2-1, with a tentative D call TRBD1 (5 bases). The germline V and J ends were trimmed by 4 bases and 7 bases, with 11 bases remaining between them. CDR3 length: 13 amino acids. Looked up from germline, CDR1 is SGHTA and CDR2 is FQGNSA. CDR3 coding DNA: TGTGCCAGCAGCTGGTTAGGGGCGAATGAGCAGTTCTTC. It yields the protein CASSWLGANEQFF. The full variable domain, rest sourced from reference TRBV7-2 and TRBJ2-1, is GAGVSQSPSNKVTEKGKDVELRCDPISGHTALYWYRQSLGQGLEFLIYFQGNSAPDKSGLPSDRFSAERTGGSVSTLTIQRTQQEDSAVYLCASSWLGANEQFFGPGTRLTVL.

This chain joins TRBV19 and TRBJ2-3, with D unresolved. Germline-derived CDR1 and CDR2 are LNHDA and SQIVND (reference sequence). The CDR3 has 14 amino acids. Trimming took 1 base from V and 6 from J, leaving 11 bases between them. The CDR3 reads CASSIGQAPDTQYF. CDR3 sequence (DNA): TGTGCCAGTAGTATAGGTCAAGCGCCCGATACGCAGTATTTT.

The CDR3 bases are TGTGCCAGCAGCCAAGGGCTGGGAGGAACAGATACGCAGTATTTT. Its translation is CASSQGLGGTDTQYF. The V and J genes are TRBV4-2 and TRBJ2-3; tentative D call: TRBD2 (6 bases). V lost 1 base, J lost 3 bases, and 11 bases lay in between. CDR1 is LGHNA, CDR2 YNFKEQ, per germline. The CDR3 is made up of 15 amino acids.

This clonotype occurred many times. This chain connects TRBV7-6 to TRBJ2-1; no clear D. There are 16 residues in the CDR3. Trimming stripped 1 base from V and 5 bases from J, with 15 bases between. The V gene's germline CDR1 is SGHVS and CDR2 FNYEAQ. CDR3 protein: CASSLGLPGPDNEQFF. The CDR3 nucleotides are TGTGCCAGCAGCTTAGGGCTCCCGGGTCCAGACAATGAGCAGTTCTTC.

The genes are TRBV20-1 and TRBJ2-7; TRBD1 matches at 8 bases. In germline, CDR1 is DFQATT, CDR2 SNEGSKA (reference sequence). Trimming at V came to 6 bases and at J to 3 bases, leaving 7 bases not matched to a gene. The CDR3 extends over 13 amino acids. The CDR3 is CSANSDRDYEQYF. DNA for the CDR3: TGCAGTGCCAATTCGGACAGGGACTACGAGCAGTACTTC.

There are a few counts of this clonotype. The chain combines TRBV28 with TRBJ1-6; no reliable D call. This CDR3 is built from 16 residues. The germline V gene has CDR1 MDHEN and CDR2 SYDVKM. The V gene lost 1 base and the J gene lost 9 bases, with 16 bases spanning the gap. The CDR3 here is CASSLFPGHTSSPLHF. CDR3 DNA: TGTGCCAGCAGTTTATTCCCAGGCCATACAAGTTCACCCCTCCACTTT.

This clonotype was seen more than once but under ten times. The chain joins TRBV2 to TRBJ2-2; TRBD1 is a possible D gene (6 bases). The CDR3 sequence is 14 residues long. The germline V gene has CDR1 SNHLY and CDR2 FYNNEI. V lost 9 bases and J 4 bases, leaving 15 bases between the germline ends. As DNA, the CDR3 is TGTGCCAGGGGCCGGACAGCAGGCACCGGGGAGCTGTTTTTT. Amino acids: CARGRTAGTGELFF.

The chain links TRBV5-1 to TRBJ2-2; D tentatively fits TRBD1 or TRBD2 (5 bases each). The CDR3 covers 17 residues. V was pared by 7 bases and J by 0 bases, with 19 bases between. From germline, CDR1 is SGHRS and CDR2 YFSETQ. This CDR3 reads CASRSPGVGPNTGELFF. As DNA, the CDR3 is TGCGCCAGCCGCTCGCCCGGGGTGGGACCGAACACCGGGGAGCTGTTTTTT.

The chain is built from TRBV6-5 and TRBJ1-1; D is unclear. The CDR3 is made up of 13 amino acids. Germline V gene data show CDR1 as MNHEY and CDR2 as SVGAGI. The ends were cut back, 10 bases at V and 3 bases at J, with 15 bases in the middle. CDR3 sequence reads: CATQVYPYTEAFF. CDR3 nucleotide sequence: TGTGCCACCCAAGTTTACCCGTACACTGAAGCTTTCTTT.

The rearrangement joins TRBV4-3 to TRBJ2-3; 8 bases are shared with TRBD2. V lost 4 bases to trimming and J lost 6 bases; unmatched junction nucleotides: 12. Germline values: CDR1 LGHNA, CDR2 YSLEER. CDR3 length equals 16 residues. For the CDR3, the DNA is TGCGCCAGCAGCCCCCTCCTTAGCGGGGCAGGGGATACGCAGTATTTT. As protein: CASSPLLSGAGDTQYF.

V gene TRBV7-2 combines with J gene TRBJ2-7; 7 bases map to TRBD2. CDR3 size: 13 residues. Per the germline V gene, CDR1 is SGHTA and CDR2 is FQGNSA. After removal of 3 bases from V and 5 bases from J, the junction contained 4 bases not matched to a gene. CDR3 protein: CASSFTSVHEQYF. DNA of the CDR3: TGTGCCAGCAGCTTTACTAGCGTTCACGAGCAGTACTTC.

The chain has TRBV7-2 and TRBJ2-7; D is ambiguous. V was clipped by 1 base and J by 5 bases, with 18 bases between them. The germline gives CDR1 SGHTA, CDR2 FQGNSA. The CDR3 spans 16 residues. The CDR3 nucleotides read TGTGCCAGCAGCTTAGGATCGTTACAGACCCCCCACGAGCAGTACTTC. Protein: CASSLGSLQTPHEQYF. Filled out from reference TRBV7-2 and TRBJ2-7, the complete variable domain reads GAGVSQSPSNKVTEKGKDVELRCDPISGHTALYWYRQSLGQGLEFLIYFQGNSAPDKSGLPSDRFSAERTGGSVSTLTIQRTQQEDSAVYLCASSLGSLQTPHEQYFGPGTRLTVT.

This clonotype came up a few times. This sequence joins TRBV6-1 and TRBJ2-1, with D perhaps TRBD1 (6 bases). Looked up from germline, CDR1 is MNHNS and CDR2 is SASEGT. This CDR3 has 14 residues. Between the trimmed V and J ends, which lost 2 bases and 4 bases, there was a span of 9 bases. The CDR3 loop reads CASSELRGYNEQFF. Written as DNA, the CDR3 is TGTGCCAGCAGTGAACTTAGGGGGTACAATGAGCAGTTCTTC.

This clonotype was seen a handful of times. The chain is built from TRBV12-3 or TRBV12-4 and TRBJ2-1; the D gene is possibly TRBD2 (5 bases). V shed 5 bases and J shed 8 bases, with 10 bases lying between them. The CDR3 length is 12 residues. CDR3: CASSGSGYEQFF. CDR3 DNA: TGTGCCAGCAGTGGCAGCGGATATGAGCAGTTCTTC.

This chain links TRBV7-6 with TRBJ1-5, with D perhaps matching TRBD1 (5 bases). This CDR3 comprises 13 residues. V gave up 5 bases and J gave up 4 bases, with 9 bases separating them. Germline V gene data show CDR1 as SGHVS and CDR2 as FNYEAQ. For the CDR3, the DNA is TGTGCCAGCAGCCTTTACAGGAATCAGCCCCAGCATTTT. It encodes CASSLYRNQPQHF.

This clonotype has a count of ten or more. V usage is TRBV7-2 and J usage is TRBJ2-3; 7 bases align to TRBD2. This CDR3 region has 17 residues. Germline V CDR1 and CDR2: SGHTA, FQGNSA. Trimming took 6 bases from V and 2 from J; bases not matched to a gene: 14. Here the CDR3 reads CASSFNKAGWPTDTQYF. CDR3 DNA: TGTGCCAGCAGTTTTAACAAAGCGGGATGGCCCACAGATACGCAGTATTTT.

The chain is built from TRBV6-1 and TRBJ2-4, with TRBD2 matching over 14 bases. Per germline, CDR1 MNHNS and CDR2 SASEGT. CDR3 length: 19 residues. The V segment lost 6 bases and the J segment 1 base; nucleotides outside the gene matches: 11. The CDR3 loop is CASRPPGTSGRSAKNIQYF. CDR3 in DNA: TGTGCCAGCAGACCCCCCGGGACTAGCGGGAGAAGCGCCAAAAACATTCAGTACTTC.

J is TRBJ1-1 and V is TRBV7-4; D gene uncertain. Trimming stripped 5 bases from V and 2 bases from J, with 15 bases between. Germline lookup yields CDR1 SGHVT and CDR2 SQSDAQ. This CDR3 comprises 15 residues. Written as DNA, the CDR3 is TGTGCCAGCAGCCCGCCCCTAAACCTCAACACTGAAGCTTTCTTT. It yields the protein CASSPPLNLNTEAFF.

The table lists this clonotype with many counts. This rearrangement joins TRBV7-2 to TRBJ2-7; D uncertain. V was cut by 2 bases and J by 4 bases, with 27 bases left in between. CDR1 is SGHTA and CDR2 is FQGNSA in the germline V gene. This CDR3 spans 19 amino acids. CDR3 DNA: TGTGCCAGCAGCTTAAACAAATATAGTCGTAGTCCCGGCCCTTACGAGCAGTACTTC. This sequence encodes CASSLNKYSRSPGPYEQYF.